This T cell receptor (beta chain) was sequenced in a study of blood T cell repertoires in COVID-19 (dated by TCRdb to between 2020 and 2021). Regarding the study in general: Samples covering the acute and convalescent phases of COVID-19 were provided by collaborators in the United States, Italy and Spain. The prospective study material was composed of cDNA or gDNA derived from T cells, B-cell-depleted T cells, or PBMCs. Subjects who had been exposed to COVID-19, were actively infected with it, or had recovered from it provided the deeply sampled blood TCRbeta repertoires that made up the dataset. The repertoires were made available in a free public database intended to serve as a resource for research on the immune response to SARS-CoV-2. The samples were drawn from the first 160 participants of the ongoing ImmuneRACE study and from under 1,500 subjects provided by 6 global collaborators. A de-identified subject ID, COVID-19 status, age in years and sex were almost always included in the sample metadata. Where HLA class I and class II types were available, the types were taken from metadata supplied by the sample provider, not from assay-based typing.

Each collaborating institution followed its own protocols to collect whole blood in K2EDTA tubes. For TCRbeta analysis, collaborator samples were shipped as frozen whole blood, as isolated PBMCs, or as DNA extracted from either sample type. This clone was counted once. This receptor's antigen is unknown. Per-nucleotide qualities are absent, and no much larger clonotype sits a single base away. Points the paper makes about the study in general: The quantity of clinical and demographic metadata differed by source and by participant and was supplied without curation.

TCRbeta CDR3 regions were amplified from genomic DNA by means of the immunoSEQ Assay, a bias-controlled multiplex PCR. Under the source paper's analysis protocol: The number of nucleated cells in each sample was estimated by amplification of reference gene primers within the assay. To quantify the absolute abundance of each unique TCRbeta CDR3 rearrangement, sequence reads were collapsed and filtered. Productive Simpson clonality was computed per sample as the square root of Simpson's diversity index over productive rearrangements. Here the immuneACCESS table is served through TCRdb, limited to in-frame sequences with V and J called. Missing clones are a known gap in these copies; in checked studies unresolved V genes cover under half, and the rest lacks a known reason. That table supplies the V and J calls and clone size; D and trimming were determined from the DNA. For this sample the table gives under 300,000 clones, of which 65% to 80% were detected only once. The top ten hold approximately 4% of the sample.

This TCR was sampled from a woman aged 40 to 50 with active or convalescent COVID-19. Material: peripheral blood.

The DNA is TGTGCCAGCAGTCAGCACGGGGGGGCCAGTGAGACCCAGTACTTC. The encoded protein is CASSQHGGASETQYF. The sequence links TRBV14 to TRBJ2-5; the central 8 bases match TRBD2. In the germline V gene, CDR1 corresponds to SGHDN and CDR2 to FVKESK. Trimming leaves V shorter by 6 bases and J shorter by 5 bases, with the junction holding 11 bases beyond the gene matches. Reading from cysteine to phenylalanine, the CDR3 counts 15 amino acids. Only the CDR3 part of the read is kept: 45 bases, read in frame from the first base.